What follows are 17 T cell receptor beta chains derived from one specimen sequenced in a study of T cells after somatic rescue of genetic block. Some clones are missing from TCRdb's copy, which holds only in-frame ones; the method was immunoSEQ multiplex PCR. The repertoire holds 7,500 to 9,000 clones, with roughly 80% as singletons. The sample was peripheral blood mononuclear cells (PBMCs). These receptor sequences come from a boy younger than 18.

This clone was observed once. This rearrangement joins TRBV9 to TRBJ2-3, with 7 positions matching TRBD2. The V and J ends lost 0 bases and 2 bases, in that order; junction bases with no gene match: 9. The germline V gene encodes CDR1 SGDLS and CDR2 YYNGEE. The CDR3 runs to 17 residues. The CDR3 loop reads CASSVAEGLLFTDTQYF. CDR3 DNA sequence: TGTGCCAGCAGCGTAGCTGAGGGACTACTGTTCACAGATACGCAGTATTTT.

The J gene is TRBJ1-1, the V gene TRBV6-1; weak D call: TRBD1 (6 bases). Trimming shortened V by 4 bases and J by 2 bases, and 8 bases separated the two germline ends. CDR3 length equals 13 residues. Germline lookup yields CDR1 MNHNS and CDR2 SASEGT. In DNA, the CDR3 is TGTGCCAGCAGTGTACAGGGAAACACTGAAGCTTTCTTT. Translated, it gives CASSVQGNTEAFF.

CDR3 nucleotide sequence: TGTGCCAGCAGCTTAGGAGGGTTAAAGACTGAAGCTTTCTTT. Protein: CASSLGGLKTEAFF. J is TRBJ1-1 and V is TRBV7-6; D uncertain. CDR1 SGHVS and CDR2 FNYEAQ come from the germline V gene. V lost 1 base, J lost 5 bases, and 11 bases lay in between. There are 14 residues in the CDR3.

The chain uses TRBV2 and TRBJ1-3; tentative D call: TRBD1 (5 bases). Trimming cost V 6 bases and J 4 bases, with 7 bases left between them. Germline values: CDR1 SNHLY, CDR2 FYNNEI. The CDR3 spans 12 residues. The CDR3 here is CASRGDGNTIYF. The CDR3 DNA follows: TGTGCCAGCAGAGGGGACGGAAACACCATATATTTT.

This clone occurred once. This sequence joins TRBV6-1 and TRBJ1-1; D is ambiguous. Germline CDR1 is MNHNS and CDR2 is SASEGT. Trimming removed 5 bases from V and 0 bases from J, with 13 bases in between. The CDR3 is made up of 15 amino acids. The CDR3 nucleotides read TGTGCCAGCAGTATAAAACAGAGTCTGAACACTGAAGCTTTCTTT. Amino acids: CASSIKQSLNTEAFF.

This chain joins TRBV5-5 and TRBJ2-1; D gene uncertain. Between the trimmed V and J ends, which lost 1 base and 9 bases, there was a span of 11 bases. CDR1 and CDR2 (germline): SGHKS, YYEKEE (reference sequence). The CDR3 consists of 13 residues. The CDR3 reads CASSLSRSSEQFF. CDR3 coding DNA: TGTGCCAGCAGCTTGTCCCGATCCTCTGAGCAGTTCTTC.

This clone was seen only once. The gene calls are TRBV20-1 and TRBJ2-7; D remains unclear. Germline CDR1 is DFQATT and CDR2 is SNEGSKA (reference sequence). V was clipped by 1 base and J by 7 bases, with 8 bases between them. The length of the CDR3 is 11 residues. The CDR3 is CSARAAGEQYF. The CDR3 DNA is TGCAGTGCTAGAGCAGCCGGGGAGCAGTACTTC.

The chain carries TRBV4-1 and TRBJ2-7, with TRBD1 matching 12 bases. CDR3 length: 15 amino acids. Trimming removed 2 bases from V and 6 bases from J; junction bases left unmatched: 5. The germline CDR1 and CDR2 sequences are MGHRA and YSYEKL. This chain's CDR3 is CASSQTGTGGGEQYF. The CDR3 nucleotides read TGCGCCAGCAGCCAAACCGGGACAGGGGGCGGCGAGCAGTACTTC.

The J gene is TRBJ2-7, the V gene TRBV7-9; D gene ambiguous. The germline V and J ends were trimmed by 5 bases and 2 bases, with 13 bases remaining between them. Per the germline V gene, CDR1 is SEHNR and CDR2 is FQNEAQ (reference sequence). The CDR3 has 14 residues. The CDR3 reads CASSGKGLPYEQYF. The CDR3 DNA follows: TGTGCCAGCAGCGGCAAGGGCCTCCCCTACGAGCAGTACTTC.

The V and J genes are TRBV25-1 and TRBJ2-5; D unresolved. Per the germline V gene, CDR1 is MGHDK and CDR2 is SYGVNS. CDR3 length equals 16 residues. The V end lost 5 bases, the J end lost 2 bases, and 18 bases lay between the germline ends. As DNA, the CDR3 is TGTGCCAGCAGTACCCTGTGGCAGGCCAAACAAGAGACCCAGTACTTC. As protein: CASSTLWQAKQETQYF.

This clone ranks as medium-sized. The chain is built from TRBV18 and TRBJ1-3, with a possible D match to TRBD1 (6 bases). V lost 1 base and J 0 bases, leaving 16 bases between the germline ends. Germline V gene lookup returns CDR1 KGHSH and CDR2 LQKENI. This CDR3 comprises 18 residues. The CDR3 loop is CASSPLHDTGSSGNTIYF. The CDR3 bases are TGTGCCAGCTCACCACTACACGACACAGGGAGCTCTGGAAACACCATATATTTT.

Note on this clone: A read error is likely here: a far larger clone is one base away. The genes are TRBV6-1 and TRBJ2-7; D possibly corresponds to TRBD2 (5 bases). The V gene lost 3 bases and the J gene lost 2 bases, with 17 bases spanning the gap. The CDR3 extends over 16 amino acids. Germline V gene data show CDR1 as MNHNS and CDR2 as SASEGT. CDR3 coding DNA: TGTGCCAGCAGTGAGTCGGTTCAGAGGGCAACCTACGAGCAGTACTTC. This translates into CASSESVQRATYEQYF.

The chain recombines TRBV4-3 with TRBJ2-7; D is undetermined. The germline V gene encodes CDR1 LGHNA and CDR2 YSLEER. V lost 1 base to trimming and J lost 7 bases, with 11 bases between them. The CDR3 is 13 residues long. CDR3 bases: TGCGCCAGCAGCCAAGGGCATGGCTTAGAGCAGTACTTC. It is translated as CASSQGHGLEQYF.

The chain employs TRBV2 and TRBJ1-5; D unresolved. V was clipped by 0 bases and J by 4 bases, with 10 bases between them. This CDR3 spans 15 amino acids. The germline V gene has CDR1 SNHLY and CDR2 FYNNEI. This CDR3 reads CASSEAGGWNQPQHF. Here the CDR3 DNA reads TGTGCCAGCAGTGAAGCAGGTGGCTGGAATCAGCCCCAGCATTTT.

The CDR3 protein is CASSLMGGALVYSNQPQHF. The CDR3 DNA follows: TGTGCCAGCAGTTTAATGGGGGGGGCTCTTGTCTATAGCAATCAGCCCCAGCATTTT. This chain connects TRBV27 to TRBJ1-5, with D possibly being TRBD1 (6 bases). V was clipped by 2 bases and J by 0 bases, with 20 bases between them. Looked up from germline, CDR1 is MNHEY and CDR2 is SMNVEV (reference sequence). The CDR3 has 19 amino acids.

V and J are TRBV18 and TRBJ2-2; D possibly corresponds to TRBD1 (5 bases). V shed 6 bases and J shed 1 base, with 9 bases lying between them. The CDR3 covers 14 residues. The V gene's germline CDR1 is KGHSH and CDR2 LQKENI. For the CDR3, the DNA is TGTGCCAGCTCGAGACAGTTGAACACCGGGGAGCTGTTTTTT. This gives the protein CASSRQLNTGELFF.

V is TRBV4-1 and J is TRBJ1-2; no clear D. Trimming stripped 3 bases from V and 8 bases from J, with 16 bases between. Germline V gives CDR1 MGHRA, CDR2 YSYEKL. The CDR3 is 14 amino acids. CDR3 nucleotides: TGCGCCAGCAGCCAGATAGTCCCCGTTGTGGGCTACACCTTC. This translates into CASSQIVPVVGYTF.